This TCR beta chain emerged from a study of T-cell memory formation after mild COVID-19. Study observations and caveats: Second-wave clones with a day 37 peak had unconfirmed SARS-CoV-2 specificity.

The CDR3 length is 13 residues. Trimming took 4 bases from V and 2 from J; bases not matched to a gene: 2. Germline assignment: CDR1 MGHRA and CDR2 YSYEKL. TCRdb ran MiXCR on the 5' RACE reads and lists one entry per CDR3 protein. This table holds tens of thousands of distinct CDR3 sequences, approximately 14% found once. This clonotype occurred many times. Its cognate antigen is unknown. Sequenced sample: PBMCs or a T cell subset sorted from them (not recorded which). V usage is TRBV4-1 and J usage is TRBJ2-7; TRBD2 matches at 7 bases. This TCR was sampled from an adult woman who had mild COVID-19 (a few samples of this study predate the infection). Cell type and time point are not known. The CDR3 coding sequence is TGCGCCAGCAGCCCAGGACTAGCCTACGAGCAGTACTTC. It specifies CASSPGLAYEQYF.